This T cell receptor (beta chain) was profiled in a study of monozygotic twins with inflammatory bowel disease. For every donor, one blood sample of about 2.5 ml was drawn. Per-sample cDNA came from eight separate reactions. TCRdb re-called the 5' RACE reads and catalogs CDR3 proteins one per entry, DNA excluded. The sample shows around 140,000 distinct CDR3 sequences, and roughly 2.5% sits with its ten largest clones. Sequencing input: blood. The origin of this receptor is a human donor with ulcerative colitis or Crohn's disease, or a healthy co-twin of an affected twin (not recorded which).

CDR3 region: CASSRSRDTGELFF. The chain links TRBV13 to TRBJ2-2; TCRdb calls TRBD1, which cannot be checked without DNA. Germline CDR1 PRHDT, CDR2 FYEKMQ (reference sequence). The length of the CDR3 is 14 residues.